A selection of T cell receptor beta chains follows, all from one sample in a study of blood T cells in healthy people across ages. TCRdb re-analysed the 5' RACE reads in MiXCR, keeping a single row per CDR3 protein. Of hundreds of thousands of distinct CDR3 sequences in the sample, about 30% were seen once. Source material: blood. All receptors come from a woman older than 75 in good health. CDR3s include the opening cysteine and the closing phenylalanine or tryptophan. A D gene is named only where the DNA matches it firmly. Clone sizes are given selectively: once, few, many, or a class where the clone is expanded.

clone size: -; CDR3 length: 15; V gene: TRBV6-5; J gene: TRBJ1-1; D gene: -; CDR3 DNA: TGTGCCAGCAGTTACTCGTCACTGGGAAACACTGAAGCTTTCTTT; CDR3 protein: CASSYSSLGNTEAFF
clone size: many; CDR3 length: 16; V gene: TRBV4-3; J gene: TRBJ1-2; D gene: -; CDR3 DNA: TGCGCCAGCAGCCAAGATGCCGGGGCCGACCCCTATGGCTACACCTTC; CDR3 protein: CASSQDAGADPYGYTF
clone size: many; CDR3 length: 12; V gene: TRBV7-9; J gene: TRBJ1-2; D gene: -; CDR3 DNA: TGTGCCAGCAGCCCCCAGGTAGATGGCTACACCTTC; CDR3 protein: CASSPQVDGYTF
clone size: -; CDR3 length: 15; V gene: TRBV3-1; J gene: TRBJ1-4; D gene: TRBD1; CDR3 DNA: TGTGCCAGCAGCCAAGAGATCGGGACAGGTGAAAAACTGTTTTTT; CDR3 protein: CASSQEIGTGEKLFF
clone size: -; CDR3 length: 13; V gene: TRBV6-1; J gene: TRBJ2-5; D gene: -; CDR3 DNA: TGTGCCAGCTCGATCAGGGGTCCCGAGACCCAGTACTTC; CDR3 protein: CASSIRGPETQYF
clone size: -; CDR3 length: 16; V gene: TRBV7-2; J gene: TRBJ2-1; D gene: TRBD2; CDR3 DNA: TGTGCCAGCAGCTTTATATCTAGCGGGGGGTTCAATGAGCAGTTCTTC; CDR3 protein: CASSFISSGGFNEQFF
clone size: many; CDR3 length: 15; V gene: TRBV7-2; J gene: TRBJ1-2; D gene: TRBD1; CDR3 DNA: TGTGCCAGCAGCCCCCGGACAGGGCCATCGGGTGGCTACACCTTC; CDR3 protein: CASSPRTGPSGGYTF
clone size: -; CDR3 length: 14; V gene: TRBV2; J gene: TRBJ1-2; D gene: TRBD1; CDR3 DNA: TGTGCCAGCAGTGCTGAGACAGGGGGCGAGGGCTACACCTTC; CDR3 protein: CASSAETGGEGYTF
clone size: -; CDR3 length: 15; V gene: TRBV4-3; J gene: TRBJ1-5; D gene: -; CDR3 DNA: TGCGCCAGCAGCCAAGATTTCCAGGGAGGTCAGCCCCAGCATTTT; CDR3 protein: CASSQDFQGGQPQHF
clone size: many; CDR3 length: 16; V gene: TRBV5-8; J gene: TRBJ2-1; D gene: -; CDR3 DNA: TGTGCCAGCAGCTTGGCCGGGCTCTCCTACTACAATGAGCAGTTCTTC; CDR3 protein: CASSLAGLSYYNEQFF
clone size: many; CDR3 length: 16; V gene: TRBV21-1; J gene: TRBJ2-7; D gene: -; CDR3 DNA: TGTGCCAGCATCCGAGGATTGACAGGGGAACTCTACGAGCAGTACTTC; CDR3 protein: CASIRGLTGELYEQYF
clone size: many; CDR3 length: 17; V gene: TRBV7-8; J gene: TRBJ2-1; D gene: TRBD2; CDR3 DNA: TGTGCCAGCAGCTTAGGTCGTGGCGGGGGGACCTACAATGAGCAGTTCTTC; CDR3 protein: CASSLGRGGGTYNEQFF
clone size: few; CDR3 length: 18; V gene: TRBV11-2; J gene: TRBJ2-1; D gene: TRBD1; CDR3 DNA: TGTGCCAGCAGCTTAGAGGTATTGACAGGGTCGGCCTACAATGAGCAGTTCTTC; CDR3 protein: CASSLEVLTGSAYNEQFF
clone size: -; CDR3 length: 15; V gene: TRBV25-1; J gene: TRBJ1-4; D gene: -; CDR3 DNA: TGTGCCACCATACGGGCAGGGAGGAGGAGTGAAAAACTGTTTTTT; CDR3 protein: CATIRAGRRSEKLFF
clone size: once; CDR3 length: 15; V gene: TRBV7-2; J gene: TRBJ2-5; D gene: -; CDR3 DNA: TGTGCCAGCAGCTTACGGGGCCCAACGGGGGAGACCCAGTACTTC; CDR3 protein: CASSLRGPTGETQYF
clone size: many; CDR3 length: 13; V gene: TRBV6-6; J gene: TRBJ1-5; D gene: TRBD1; CDR3 DNA: TGTGCCAGCACCCGGGACAGGGGGCAGCCCCAGCATTTT; CDR3 protein: CASTRDRGQPQHF
clone size: many; CDR3 length: 12; V gene: TRBV5-1; J gene: TRBJ1-1; D gene: -; CDR3 DNA: TGCGCCAGCAGCTCCGGGAACACTGAAGCTTTCTTT; CDR3 protein: CASSSGNTEAFF
clone size: -; CDR3 length: 15; V gene: TRBV11-2; J gene: TRBJ1-1; D gene: TRBD1; CDR3 DNA: TGTGCCAGCAGCTTAGTTGAGACAGGGGTGACTGAAGCTTTCTTT; CDR3 protein: CASSLVETGVTEAFF
clone size: few; CDR3 length: 14; V gene: TRBV3-1; J gene: TRBJ1-5; D gene: -; CDR3 DNA: TGTGCCAGCGGCCTCCTGGGAGATCGGGGGGCCCAGCATTTT; CDR3 protein: CASGLLGDRGAQHF
clone size: -; CDR3 length: 18; V gene: TRBV6-4; J gene: TRBJ1-2; D gene: -; CDR3 DNA: TGTGCCAGCATTCCCTTCACTACTGGGGGGAAAGCTAACTATGGCTACACCTTC; CDR3 protein: CASIPFTTGGKANYGYTF
clone size: -; CDR3 length: 16; V gene: TRBV5-4; J gene: TRBJ1-2; D gene: -; CDR3 DNA: TGTGCCAGCAGTCCCGGGGGCGCTATGGGAAGCTATGGCTACACCTTC; CDR3 protein: CASSPGGAMGSYGYTF
clone size: many; CDR3 length: 13; V gene: TRBV20-1; J gene: TRBJ2-7; D gene: TRBD1; CDR3 DNA: TGCAGTGCGCCGACAGGGATTATATACGAGCAGTACTTC; CDR3 protein: CSAPTGIIYEQYF
clone size: many; CDR3 length: 17; V gene: TRBV2; J gene: TRBJ1-2; D gene: -; CDR3 DNA: TGTGCCAGCAGTGAAGCCCAGACAGGTTTCTCCACCTATGGCTACACCTTC; CDR3 protein: CASSEAQTGFSTYGYTF
clone size: few; CDR3 length: 13; V gene: TRBV25-1; J gene: TRBJ1-5; D gene: TRBD1; CDR3 DNA: TGTGCCAGCAGACAGGGGGTGAATCGGCCCCAGCATTTT; CDR3 protein: CASRQGVNRPQHF
clone size: many; CDR3 length: 15; V gene: TRBV9; J gene: TRBJ2-5; D gene: TRBD2; CDR3 DNA: TGTGCCAGCAGCGTAGAGGCGGGGGGGCCCGAGACCCAGTACTTC; CDR3 protein: CASSVEAGGPETQYF
clone size: few; CDR3 length: 14; V gene: TRBV18; J gene: TRBJ1-1; D gene: -; CDR3 DNA: TGTGCCAGCTCCCATGATGAGGGGGGCACTGAAGCTTTCTTT; CDR3 protein: CASSHDEGGTEAFF
clone size: many; CDR3 length: 15; V gene: TRBV24-1; J gene: TRBJ2-1; D gene: TRBD1; CDR3 DNA: TGTGCCACCAGTGACGCTGGACAGGGGCCGGATGAGCAGTTCTTC; CDR3 protein: CATSDAGQGPDEQFF
clone size: -; CDR3 length: 15; V gene: TRBV20-1; J gene: TRBJ2-3; D gene: TRBD2; CDR3 DNA: TGCAGTGCTAGAAGTAACGTAGCGGGGCTAGATACGCAGTATTTT; CDR3 protein: CSARSNVAGLDTQYF
clone size: many; CDR3 length: 16; V gene: TRBV5-1; J gene: TRBJ2-3; D gene: TRBD1; CDR3 DNA: TGCGCCAGCAGCTTGGAGGGACAGAAAGCTGCAGATACGCAGTATTTT; CDR3 protein: CASSLEGQKAADTQYF
clone size: many; CDR3 length: 13; V gene: TRBV27; J gene: TRBJ2-5; D gene: -; CDR3 DNA: TGTGCCAGCCGTCCCGGGACCGGAGAGACCCAGTACTTC; CDR3 protein: CASRPGTGETQYF
clone size: many; CDR3 length: 15; V gene: TRBV20-1; J gene: TRBJ2-3; D gene: -; CDR3 DNA: TGCAGTGCCCAACGGGTCATGGGAAGCACAGATACGCAGTATTTT; CDR3 protein: CSAQRVMGSTDTQYF
clone size: -; CDR3 length: 14; V gene: TRBV6-5; J gene: TRBJ1-5; D gene: -; CDR3 DNA: TGTGCCAGCAGGGGAGATAATAGCAATCAGCCCCAGCATTTT; CDR3 protein: CASRGDNSNQPQHF
clone size: -; CDR3 length: 17; V gene: TRBV10-3; J gene: TRBJ2-6; D gene: TRBD1; CDR3 DNA: TGTGCCATCAGAGACCGGGACAGGACGTCTGGGGCCAACGTCCTGACTTTC; CDR3 protein: CAIRDRDRTSGANVLTF
clone size: -; CDR3 length: 12; V gene: TRBV12-3/TRBV12-4; J gene: TRBJ2-7; D gene: TRBD2; CDR3 DNA: TGTGCCAGCGGGGAGGGCGGGTACGAGCAGTACTTC; CDR3 protein: CASGEGGYEQYF
clone size: -; CDR3 length: 15; V gene: TRBV9; J gene: TRBJ2-7; D gene: -; CDR3 DNA: TGTGCCAGCAGCGTAGCGGACAGACTTAACTACGAGCAGTACTTC; CDR3 protein: CASSVADRLNYEQYF
clone size: many; CDR3 length: 14; V gene: TRBV29-1; J gene: TRBJ2-7; D gene: TRBD1; CDR3 DNA: TGCAGCGTTCACCGGGACAGTTATGTCTACGAGCAGTACTTC; CDR3 protein: CSVHRDSYVYEQYF
clone size: many; CDR3 length: 15; V gene: TRBV5-1; J gene: TRBJ2-3; D gene: TRBD2; CDR3 DNA: TGCGCCAGCAGCTTGTCGGGACTATTTTCAGATACGCAGTATTTT; CDR3 protein: CASSLSGLFSDTQYF
clone size: few; CDR3 length: 15; V gene: TRBV13; J gene: TRBJ2-1; D gene: TRBD1; CDR3 DNA: TGTGCCAGCAGCTCCGACCGGGACAGGGTTAATGAGCAGTTCTTC; CDR3 protein: CASSSDRDRVNEQFF
clone size: many; CDR3 length: 17; V gene: TRBV20-1; J gene: TRBJ1-5; D gene: TRBD1; CDR3 DNA: TGCAGTGCTATTTCCCCCGGGACAGGGGGTTGGAATCAGCCCCAGCATTTT; CDR3 protein: CSAISPGTGGWNQPQHF
clone size: few; CDR3 length: 15; V gene: TRBV3-1; J gene: TRBJ2-7; D gene: TRBD2; CDR3 DNA: TGTGCCAGCAGCCAATCTAGCGGCGGTACCTACGAGCAGTACTTC; CDR3 protein: CASSQSSGGTYEQYF
clone size: many; CDR3 length: 14; V gene: TRBV25-1; J gene: TRBJ1-4; D gene: TRBD1; CDR3 DNA: TGTGCCAGCAGTCGGACAGGGTTTAATGAAAAACTGTTTTTT; CDR3 protein: CASSRTGFNEKLFF
clone size: many; CDR3 length: 12; V gene: TRBV7-3; J gene: TRBJ2-1; D gene: -; CDR3 DNA: TGTGCCAGCAGCTTAGACGGTAATGAGCAGTTCTTC; CDR3 protein: CASSLDGNEQFF
clone size: many; CDR3 length: 17; V gene: TRBV7-9; J gene: TRBJ2-1; D gene: TRBD2; CDR3 DNA: TGTGCCAGCAGTTTAACACGAGCGGGGGTCCTCCAAAATGAGCAGTTCTTC; CDR3 protein: CASSLTRAGVLQNEQFF
clone size: many; CDR3 length: 16; V gene: TRBV6-1; J gene: TRBJ2-3; D gene: -; CDR3 DNA: TGTGCCAGCAGTGGAAGGGCAGCGTCTAGCACAGATACGCAGTATTTT; CDR3 protein: CASSGRAASSTDTQYF
clone size: few; CDR3 length: 14; V gene: TRBV18; J gene: TRBJ1-1; D gene: -; CDR3 DNA: TGTGCCAGCTCACCACAGCCTACGAACACTGAAGCTTTCTTT; CDR3 protein: CASSPQPTNTEAFF
clone size: many; CDR3 length: 17; V gene: TRBV6-2/TRBV6-3; J gene: TRBJ2-1; D gene: TRBD2; CDR3 DNA: TGTGCCAGCAGTGCCGGAGGACTAGTTTTATCCTCCAATGAGCAGTTCTTC; CDR3 protein: CASSAGGLVLSSNEQFF
clone size: few; CDR3 length: 15; V gene: TRBV19; J gene: TRBJ1-1; D gene: TRBD1; CDR3 DNA: TGTGCCAGTACGGAACAGGGGGCGAGGAACACTGAAGCTTTCTTT; CDR3 protein: CASTEQGARNTEAFF
clone size: many; CDR3 length: 13; V gene: TRBV5-6; J gene: TRBJ2-7; D gene: TRBD1; CDR3 DNA: TGTGCCAGCAGCTGGACAGGGGCCTACGAGCAGTACTTC; CDR3 protein: CASSWTGAYEQYF
clone size: -; CDR3 length: 14; V gene: TRBV5-1; J gene: TRBJ1-1; D gene: -; CDR3 DNA: TGCGCCAGCAGCTTGGTGGTCCCAGAGACTGAAGCTTTCTTT; CDR3 protein: CASSLVVPETEAFF
clone size: many; CDR3 length: 15; V gene: TRBV28; J gene: TRBJ2-5; D gene: TRBD1; CDR3 DNA: TGTGCCAGCAGTACTTGGGACAGGGCGAGGAAGACCCAGTACTTC; CDR3 protein: CASSTWDRARKTQYF
clone size: many; CDR3 length: 15; V gene: TRBV6-2/TRBV6-3; J gene: TRBJ2-3; D gene: -; CDR3 DNA: TGTGCCAGCACGGTAGGCTTCTTGAGCACAGATACGCAGTATTTT; CDR3 protein: CASTVGFLSTDTQYF
clone size: many; CDR3 length: 16; V gene: TRBV20-1; J gene: TRBJ2-7; D gene: TRBD2; CDR3 DNA: TGCAGTGCTAGCCCCCTAGCGGGGGGGCGCTCCTACGAGCAGTACTTC; CDR3 protein: CSASPLAGGRSYEQYF
clone size: many; CDR3 length: 14; V gene: TRBV30; J gene: TRBJ2-4; D gene: TRBD2; CDR3 DNA: TGTGCCTGGAGTGGGGGGGGAACCAAAAACATTCAGTACTTC; CDR3 protein: CAWSGGGTKNIQYF